The subject of this entry is one T cell receptor (beta chain). Its antigen is still unknown. This sample stems from a study of T-cell memory formation after mild COVID-19. V lost 6 bases and J lost 3, with 9 bases in between. This CDR3 region has 13 residues. Germline CDR1 MNHEY, CDR2 SMNVEV (reference sequence). Study-wide findings and caveats: In pre-infection memory, a portion of responding clones appeared, which suggested that cross-reactive memory joined. Later expanders leaned CD4+, whereas day 15 to 85 contracting clones were balanced CD4/CD8.

The authors produced TCR alpha and TCR beta cDNA libraries with sample barcodes and UMIs by 5'RACE using constant-segment primers. Each CDR3 protein gets one entry after TCRdb re-called the 5' RACE reads with MiXCR. The sample shows roughly 200,000 distinct CDR3 sequences, 15% to 20% of them seen only once. The V and J genes are TRBV27 and TRBJ1-5; D remains unclear. Sample: PBMCs or a T cell subset sorted from them (not recorded which). This TCR was sampled from an adult woman who had mild COVID-19 (a few samples of this study predate the infection). Cell type and time point are not known. This CDR3 reads CASRLGFNQPQHF. DNA for the CDR3: TGTGCCAGCAGGCTGGGTTTCAATCAGCCCCAGCATTTT.